What follows are 14 T cell receptor beta chains derived from one specimen sequenced in a study of cytomegalovirus exposure and HLA in healthy donors. Both 60 Vbeta primers and 13 Jbeta primers went into the PCR. Assay used: immunoSEQ multiplex PCR; TCRdb lists only in-frame clones, some missing. The profile shows around 75,000 clones, approximately 80% of them singletons. The sample comprised PBMCs. Source of these receptors: a man aged 35 to 55 in good health and CMV-seronegative.

The chain combines TRBV6-5 with TRBJ2-7, with 7 bases that match TRBD1. Per germline, CDR1 MNHEY and CDR2 SVGAGI. This CDR3 comprises 14 residues. Losses at the gene ends were 2 bases for V and 6 bases for J; bases not matched to a gene: 7. The CDR3 here is CASSYGQVDGEQYF. The CDR3 DNA reads TGTGCCAGCAGTTACGGACAGGTCGACGGCGAGCAGTACTTC.

The genes are TRBV7-9 and TRBJ1-3; TRBD1 matches at 8 bases. With V trimmed by 3 bases and J by 3 bases, 7 bases remained unmatched. The germline V gene has CDR1 SEHNR and CDR2 FQNEAQ (reference sequence). The CDR3 extends over 16 amino acids. CDR3 loop: CASSFQGARIGNTIYF. CDR3 nucleotide sequence: TGTGCCAGCAGCTTTCAGGGGGCAAGGATTGGAAACACCATATATTTT.

The CDR3 DNA follows: TGCGCCAGCAGCTTGGCACCACAGTCCCAGTACTTC. Protein sequence: CASSLAPQSQYF. The V call is TRBV5-1, the J call TRBJ2-5; D gene uncertain. V dropped 0 bases and J dropped 9 bases, with 9 bases sitting between them. Germline V gene sequence: CDR1 SGHRS, CDR2 YFSETQ. The length of the CDR3 is 12 residues. Looking up the rest from reference TRBV5-1 and TRBJ2-5 gives the full variable domain: KAGVTQTPRYLIKTRGQQVTLSCSPISGHRSVSWYQQTPGQGLQFLFEYFSETQRNKGNFPGRFSGRQFSNSRSEMNVSTLELGDSALYLCASSLAPQSQYFGPGTRLLVL.

V usage is TRBV15 and J usage is TRBJ1-5; 8 positions agree with TRBD1. The CDR3 is 18 amino acids. Per the germline V gene, CDR1 is LNHNV and CDR2 is YYDKDF (reference sequence). Trimming cost V 1 base and J 4 bases; bases outside gene matches: 12. The CDR3 bases are TGTGCCACCAGCAGAGTACGAGGGTCAACAGGGGGAAATCAGCCCCAGCATTTT. Amino acid sequence: CATSRVRGSTGGNQPQHF.

This clone was seen only a few times. The genes are TRBV5-1 and TRBJ2-2; 7 bases align to TRBD1. Germline CDR1 and CDR2: SGHRS and YFSETQ. This CDR3 has 15 amino acids. V lost 4 bases, J lost 0 bases, and 3 bases stayed unmatched. CDR3 bases: TGCGCCAGCAGCCCCGACAGGGCGAACACCGGGGAGCTGTTTTTT. Protein sequence: CASSPDRANTGELFF.

This chain links TRBV11-3 with TRBJ2-2; 7 bases match TRBD2. J was trimmed by 7 bases and V by 5 bases; bases with no gene match: 10. The CDR3 spans 15 residues. Germline lookup yields CDR1 SGHNT and CDR2 YENEEA. The CDR3 region has the DNA TGTGCCAGCAGCCCCCTGGCGGGGGACGGCGGGGAGCTGTTTTTT. Encoded protein: CASSPLAGDGGELFF.

This rearrangement joins TRBV2 to TRBJ2-2, with 10 bases identical to TRBD1. This CDR3 is built from 16 residues. Per germline, CDR1 SNHLY and CDR2 FYNNEI. V was pared by 7 bases and J by 5 bases, with 10 bases of the junction left unmatched. CDR3 region: CASKLRTGGYTGELFF. Here the CDR3 DNA reads TGTGCCAGCAAGCTTCGGACAGGGGGATATACCGGGGAGCTGTTTTTT.

This clone was seen a handful of times. This rearrangement joins TRBV6-6 to TRBJ1-5, with 7 bases fitting TRBD1. CDR1 is MNHNY and CDR2 is SVGAGI in the germline V gene (reference sequence). The CDR3 spans 15 residues. The V segment lost 6 bases and the J segment 0 bases; nucleotides outside the gene matches: 5. CDR3 DNA sequence: TGTGCCAGCAGACGACAGGGTCATAGCAATCAGCCCCAGCATTTT. This sequence encodes CASRRQGHSNQPQHF.

The chain joins TRBV6-6 to TRBJ2-1; 9 positions agree with TRBD1. This CDR3 comprises 16 residues. V trimming: 0 bases; J trimming: 4 bases; junction bases outside the gene matches: 4. CDR1 and CDR2 from the germline V gene are MNHNY and SVGAGI (reference sequence). CDR3 sequence reads: CASSYSTGGSYNEQFF. CDR3 in DNA: TGTGCCAGCAGTTACTCAACAGGGGGCTCTTACAATGAGCAGTTCTTC.

The sample holds a few counts of this clone. DNA for the CDR3: TGTGCCAGCAGCTCCCCGGGACAGACGAACACTGAAGCTTTCTTT. This translates into CASSSPGQTNTEAFF. V and J are TRBV7-3 and TRBJ1-1; 7 positions agree with TRBD1. The V and J ends lost 4 bases and 1 base, in that order; junction bases with no gene match: 6. The germline gives CDR1 SGHTA, CDR2 FQGTGA. The CDR3 runs 15 residues.

For the CDR3, the DNA is TGTGCCTGGTCCAGGGGCAACTACAATGAGCAGTTCTTC. It codes for CAWSRGNYNEQFF. The genes are TRBV30 and TRBJ2-1; TRBD1 is a possible D gene (6 bases). V was shortened by 5 bases and J by 3 bases, with 11 bases between the two germline ends. This CDR3 is 13 amino acids long. The germline V gene has CDR1 GTSNPN and CDR2 SVGIG (reference sequence).

This chain joins TRBV30 and TRBJ2-2; 9 nucleotides agree with TRBD1. The germline CDR1 and CDR2 sequences are GTSNPN and SVGIG (reference sequence). V shed 2 bases and J 1 base; nucleotides not matched to a gene: 11. This CDR3 has 18 residues. This chain's CDR3 is CAWSYAGTGILNTGELFF. The CDR3 bases are TGTGCCTGGAGTTATGCCGGGACAGGGATTCTGAACACCGGGGAGCTGTTTTTT.

The chain carries TRBV25-1 and TRBJ2-3; D is perhaps TRBD1 (5 bases). This CDR3 comprises 14 residues. Trimming removed 4 bases at V and 1 base at J, with 9 bases between. Germline V CDR1 and CDR2: MGHDK, SYGVNS. CDR3 nucleotide sequence: TGTGCCAGCAGTGTTCAGGGTGGCACAGATACGCAGTATTTT. It specifies CASSVQGGTDTQYF.

The V and J genes are TRBV11-1 and TRBJ2-7; 9 bases match TRBD1. The CDR3 sequence is 14 residues long. The V segment lost 5 bases and the J segment 1 base; nucleotides outside the gene matches: 3. The germline gives CDR1 SGHAT, CDR2 FQDESV (reference sequence). In nucleotides, the CDR3 is TGTGCCAGCAGCCGGGGACAGGGTTCCTACGAGCAGTACTTC. It encodes CASSRGQGSYEQYF. The whole variable domain, filled in from reference TRBV11-1 and TRBJ2-7, reads EAEVAQSPRYKITEKSQAVAFWCDPISGHATLYWYRQILGQGPELLVQFQDESVVDDSQLPKDRFSAERLKGVDSTLKIQPAELGDSAMYLCASSRGQGSYEQYFGPGTRLTVT.